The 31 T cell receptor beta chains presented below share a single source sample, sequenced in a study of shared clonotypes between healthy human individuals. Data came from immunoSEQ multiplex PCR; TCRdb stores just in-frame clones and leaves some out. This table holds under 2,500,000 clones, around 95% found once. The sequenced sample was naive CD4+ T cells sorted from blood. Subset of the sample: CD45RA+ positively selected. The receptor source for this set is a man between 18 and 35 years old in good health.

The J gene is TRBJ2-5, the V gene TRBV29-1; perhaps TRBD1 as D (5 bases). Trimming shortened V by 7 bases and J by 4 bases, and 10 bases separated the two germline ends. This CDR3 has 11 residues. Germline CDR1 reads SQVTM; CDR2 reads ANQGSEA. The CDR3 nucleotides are TGCAGCGCAGGGAATTTAGAGACCCAGTACTTC. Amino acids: CSAGNLETQYF.

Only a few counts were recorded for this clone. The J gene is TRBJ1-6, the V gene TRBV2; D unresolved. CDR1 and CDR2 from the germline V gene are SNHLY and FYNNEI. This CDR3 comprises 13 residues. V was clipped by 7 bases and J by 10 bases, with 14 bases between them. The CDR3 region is CASNAWEGSPLHF. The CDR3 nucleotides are TGTGCCAGCAACGCCTGGGAAGGATCACCCCTCCACTTT.

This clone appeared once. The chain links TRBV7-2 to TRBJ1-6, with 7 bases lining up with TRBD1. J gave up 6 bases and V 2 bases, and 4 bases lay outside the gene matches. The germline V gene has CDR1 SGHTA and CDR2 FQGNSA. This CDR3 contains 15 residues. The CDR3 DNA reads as TGTGCCAGCAGCTTACCCGGGACAGCTAATTCACCCCTCCACTTT. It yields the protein CASSLPGTANSPLHF.

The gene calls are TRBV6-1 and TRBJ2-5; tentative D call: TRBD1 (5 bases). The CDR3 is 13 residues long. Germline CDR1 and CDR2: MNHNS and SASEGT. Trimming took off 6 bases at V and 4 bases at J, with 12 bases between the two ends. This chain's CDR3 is CASSRELRETQYF. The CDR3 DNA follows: TGTGCCAGCAGCAGGGAATTGAGAGAGACCCAGTACTTC.

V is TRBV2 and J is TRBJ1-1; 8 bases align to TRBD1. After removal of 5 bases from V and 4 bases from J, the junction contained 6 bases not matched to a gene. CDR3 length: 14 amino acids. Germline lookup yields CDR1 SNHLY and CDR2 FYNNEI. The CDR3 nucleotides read TGTGCCAGCAGTCTCAGGGGGCAGGTCACTGAAGCTTTCTTT. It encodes CASSLRGQVTEAFF.

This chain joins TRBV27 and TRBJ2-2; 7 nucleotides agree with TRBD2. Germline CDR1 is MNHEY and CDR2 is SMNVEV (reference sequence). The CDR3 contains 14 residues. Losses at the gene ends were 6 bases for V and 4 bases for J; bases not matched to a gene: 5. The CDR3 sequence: CASRPGLTTGELFF. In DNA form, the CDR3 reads TGTGCCAGCAGACCGGGACTAACCACCGGGGAGCTGTTTTTT.

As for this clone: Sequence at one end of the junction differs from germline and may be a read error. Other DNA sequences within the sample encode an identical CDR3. The CDR3 region is CASSLVGTGPYEQYF. The CDR3 region has the DNA TGTGCCAGCAGTTTAGTAGGGACAGGGCCCTACGAGCAGTACTTC. The chain links TRBV7-2 to TRBJ2-7; 9 bases align to TRBD1. The CDR3 is 15 residues long. Germline CDR1 is SGHTA and CDR2 is FQGNSA.

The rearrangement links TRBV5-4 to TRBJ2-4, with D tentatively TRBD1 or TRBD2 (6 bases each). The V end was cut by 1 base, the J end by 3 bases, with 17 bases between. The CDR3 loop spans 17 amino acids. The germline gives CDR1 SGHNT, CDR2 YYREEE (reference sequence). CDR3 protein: CASSLIGGGRDKNIQYF. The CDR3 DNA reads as TGTGCCAGCAGCTTGATTGGAGGGGGACGCGACAAAAACATTCAGTACTTC.

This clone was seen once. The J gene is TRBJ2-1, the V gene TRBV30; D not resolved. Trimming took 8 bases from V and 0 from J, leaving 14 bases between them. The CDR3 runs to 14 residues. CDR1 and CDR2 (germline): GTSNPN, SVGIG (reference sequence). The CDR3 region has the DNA TGTGCCCGGACGGATGAAAACTCCTACAATGAGCAGTTCTTC. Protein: CARTDENSYNEQFF.

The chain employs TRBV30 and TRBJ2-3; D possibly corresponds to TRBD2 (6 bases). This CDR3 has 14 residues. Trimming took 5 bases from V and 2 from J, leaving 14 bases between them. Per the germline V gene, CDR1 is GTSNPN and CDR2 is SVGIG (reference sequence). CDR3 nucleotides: TGTGCCTGGCGGCGGGGTTTCACCACAGATACGCAGTATTTT. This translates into CAWRRGFTTDTQYF. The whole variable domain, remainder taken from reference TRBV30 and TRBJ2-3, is SQTIHQWPATLVQPVGSPLSLECTVEGTSNPNLYWYRQAAGRGLQLLFYSVGIGQISSEVPQNLSASRPQDRQFILSSKKLLLSDSGFYLCAWRRGFTTDTQYFGPGTRLTVL.

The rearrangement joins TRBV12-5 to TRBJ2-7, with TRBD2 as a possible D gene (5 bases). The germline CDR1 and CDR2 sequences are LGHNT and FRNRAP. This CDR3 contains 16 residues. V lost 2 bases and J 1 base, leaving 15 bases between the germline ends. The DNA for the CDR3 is TGTGCTAGTGGTTTGCCTTCTGAGGGCAAGTCCTACGAGCAGTACTTC. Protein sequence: CASGLPSEGKSYEQYF. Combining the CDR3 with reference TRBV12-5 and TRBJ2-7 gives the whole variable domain DARVTQTPRHKVTEMGQEVTMRCQPILGHNTVFWYRQTMMQGLELLAYFRNRAPLDDSGMPKDRFSAEMPDATLATLKIQPSEPRDSAVYFCASGLPSEGKSYEQYFGPGTRLTVT.

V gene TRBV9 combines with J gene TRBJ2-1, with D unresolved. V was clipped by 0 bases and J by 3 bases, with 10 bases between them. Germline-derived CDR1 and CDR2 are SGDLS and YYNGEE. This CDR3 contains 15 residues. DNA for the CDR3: TGTGCCAGCAGCGTAGAGTGGGGTAACTACAATGAGCAGTTCTTC. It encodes CASSVEWGNYNEQFF.

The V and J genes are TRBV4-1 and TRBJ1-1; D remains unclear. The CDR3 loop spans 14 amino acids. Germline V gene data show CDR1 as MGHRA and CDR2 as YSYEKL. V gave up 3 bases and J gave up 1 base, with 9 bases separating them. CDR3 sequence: CASSHLSQNTEAFF. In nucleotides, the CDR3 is TGCGCCAGCAGCCACCTTTCTCAGAACACTGAAGCTTTCTTT.

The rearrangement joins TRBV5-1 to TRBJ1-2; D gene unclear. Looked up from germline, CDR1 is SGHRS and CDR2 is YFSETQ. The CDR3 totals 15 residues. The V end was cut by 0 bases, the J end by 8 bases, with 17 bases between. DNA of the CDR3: TGCGCCAGCAGCTTGGGGGCCAGTGACACGGAGGGCTACACCTTC. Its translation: CASSLGASDTEGYTF. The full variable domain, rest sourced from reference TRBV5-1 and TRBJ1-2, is KAGVTQTPRYLIKTRGQQVTLSCSPISGHRSVSWYQQTPGQGLQFLFEYFSETQRNKGNFPGRFSGRQFSNSRSEMNVSTLELGDSALYLCASSLGASDTEGYTFGSGTRLTVV.

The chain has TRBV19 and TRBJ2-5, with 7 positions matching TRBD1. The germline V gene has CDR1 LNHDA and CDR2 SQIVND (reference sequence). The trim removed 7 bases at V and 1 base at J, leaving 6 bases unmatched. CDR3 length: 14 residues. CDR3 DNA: TGTGCCAGTAAGAAGGGGGCTGGCCAAGAGACCCAGTACTTC. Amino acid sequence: CASKKGAGQETQYF.

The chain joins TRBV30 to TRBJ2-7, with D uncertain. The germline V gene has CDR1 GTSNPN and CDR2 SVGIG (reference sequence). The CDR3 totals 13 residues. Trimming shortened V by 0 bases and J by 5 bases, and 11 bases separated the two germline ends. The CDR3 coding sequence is TGTGCCTGGAGTGTTTGGGGTCAGCACGAGCAGTACTTC. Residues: CAWSVWGQHEQYF.

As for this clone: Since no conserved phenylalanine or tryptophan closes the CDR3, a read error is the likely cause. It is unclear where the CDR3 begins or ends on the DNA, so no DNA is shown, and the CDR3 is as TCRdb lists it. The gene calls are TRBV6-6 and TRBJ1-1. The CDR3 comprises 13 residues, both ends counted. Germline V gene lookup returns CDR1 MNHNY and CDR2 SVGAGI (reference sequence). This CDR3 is CASSDDMKRAPTI.

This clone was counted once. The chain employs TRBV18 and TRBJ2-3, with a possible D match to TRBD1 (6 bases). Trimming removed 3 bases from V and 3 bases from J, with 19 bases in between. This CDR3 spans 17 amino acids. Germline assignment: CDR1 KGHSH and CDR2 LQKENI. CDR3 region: CASSPQGWYRETDTQYF. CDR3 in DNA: TGTGCCAGCTCACCCCAGGGGTGGTATCGTGAAACAGATACGCAGTATTTT.

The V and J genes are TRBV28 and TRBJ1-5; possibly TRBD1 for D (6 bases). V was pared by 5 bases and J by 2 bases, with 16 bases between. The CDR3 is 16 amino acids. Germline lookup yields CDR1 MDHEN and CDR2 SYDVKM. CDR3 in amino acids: CASSPPGGMGNQPQHF. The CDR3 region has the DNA TGTGCCAGCAGTCCCCCCGGGGGCATGGGCAATCAGCCCCAGCATTTT. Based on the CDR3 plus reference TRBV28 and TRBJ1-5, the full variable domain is DVKVTQSSRYLVKRTGEKVFLECVQDMDHENMFWYRQDPGLGLRLIYFSYDVKMKEKGDIPEGYSVSREKKERFSLILESASTNQTSMYLCASSPPGGMGNQPQHFGDGTRLSIL.

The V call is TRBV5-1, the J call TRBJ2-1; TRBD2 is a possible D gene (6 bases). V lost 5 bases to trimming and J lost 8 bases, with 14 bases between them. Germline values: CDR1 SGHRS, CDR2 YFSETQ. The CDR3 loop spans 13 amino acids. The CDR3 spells CASRRTTGDEQFF. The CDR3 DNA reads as TGCGCCAGCAGAAGGACTACGGGGGATGAGCAGTTCTTC.

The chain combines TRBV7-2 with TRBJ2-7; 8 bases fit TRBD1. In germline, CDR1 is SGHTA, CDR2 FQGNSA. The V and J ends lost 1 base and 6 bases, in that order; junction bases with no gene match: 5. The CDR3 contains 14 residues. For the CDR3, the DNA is TGTGCCAGCAGCTTAGGACCGACAGGGGCCGAGCAGTACTTC. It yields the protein CASSLGPTGAEQYF. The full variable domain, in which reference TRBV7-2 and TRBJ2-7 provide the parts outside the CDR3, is GAGVSQSPSNKVTEKGKDVELRCDPISGHTALYWYRQSLGQGLEFLIYFQGNSAPDKSGLPSDRFSAERTGGSVSTLTIQRTQQEDSAVYLCASSLGPTGAEQYFGPGTRLTVT.

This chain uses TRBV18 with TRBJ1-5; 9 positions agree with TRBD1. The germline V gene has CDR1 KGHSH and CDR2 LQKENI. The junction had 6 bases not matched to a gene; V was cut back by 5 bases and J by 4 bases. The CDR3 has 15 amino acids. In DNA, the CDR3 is TGTGCCAGCTCAAGCAAGACAGGGGGAAATCAGCCCCAGCATTTT. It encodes CASSSKTGGNQPQHF.

CDR3: CASSLGWTDTQYF. The CDR3 DNA reads TGTGCCAGCAGCTTGGGGTGGACAGATACGCAGTATTTT. The chain links TRBV5-6 to TRBJ2-3; D call uncertain. This CDR3 region has 13 residues. Trimming removed 0 bases from V and 3 bases from J, with 5 bases in between. Germline CDR1 SGHDT, CDR2 YYEEEE.

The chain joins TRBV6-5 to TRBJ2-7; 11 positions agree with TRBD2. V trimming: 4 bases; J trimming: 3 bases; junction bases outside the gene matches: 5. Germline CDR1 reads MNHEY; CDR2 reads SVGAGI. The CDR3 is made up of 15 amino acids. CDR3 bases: TGTGCCAGCAGTTCCATAGCGGGAGGGGGCTACGAGCAGTACTTC. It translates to CASSSIAGGGYEQYF.

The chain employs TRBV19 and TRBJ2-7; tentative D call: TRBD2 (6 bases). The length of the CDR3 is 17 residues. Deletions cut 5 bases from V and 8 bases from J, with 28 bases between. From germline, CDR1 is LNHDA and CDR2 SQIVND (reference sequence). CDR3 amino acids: CASSPSAGSGPLRKQYF. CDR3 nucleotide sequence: TGTGCCAGTAGTCCCTCTGCGGGTAGCGGTCCCTTACGAAAGCAGTACTTC.

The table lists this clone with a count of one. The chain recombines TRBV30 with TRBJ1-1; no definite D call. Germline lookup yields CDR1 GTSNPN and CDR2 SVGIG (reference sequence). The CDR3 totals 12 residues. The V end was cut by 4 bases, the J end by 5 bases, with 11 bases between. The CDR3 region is CAWTDFGTEAFF. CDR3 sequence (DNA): TGTGCCTGGACCGACTTCGGGACTGAAGCTTTCTTT.

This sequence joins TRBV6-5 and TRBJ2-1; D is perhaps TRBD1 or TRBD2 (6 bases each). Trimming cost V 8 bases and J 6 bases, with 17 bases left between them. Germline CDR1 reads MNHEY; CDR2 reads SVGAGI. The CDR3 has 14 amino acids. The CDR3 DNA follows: TGTGCCAGCGCTCGACTAGGGGGGTCCAATGAGCAGTTCTTC. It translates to CASARLGGSNEQFF.

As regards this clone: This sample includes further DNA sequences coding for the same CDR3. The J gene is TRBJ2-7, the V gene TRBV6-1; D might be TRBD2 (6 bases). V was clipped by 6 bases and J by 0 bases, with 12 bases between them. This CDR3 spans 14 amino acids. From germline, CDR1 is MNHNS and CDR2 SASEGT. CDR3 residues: CASSATGSSYEQYF. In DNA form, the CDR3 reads TGTGCCAGCAGCGCGACCGGGAGCTCCTACGAGCAGTACTTC.

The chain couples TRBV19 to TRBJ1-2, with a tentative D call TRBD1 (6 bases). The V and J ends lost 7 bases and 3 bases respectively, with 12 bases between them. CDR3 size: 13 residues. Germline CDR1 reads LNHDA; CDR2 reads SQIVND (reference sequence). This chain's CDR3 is CASNRDNYYGYTF. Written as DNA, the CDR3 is TGTGCCAGTAACAGGGACAATTACTATGGCTACACCTTC.

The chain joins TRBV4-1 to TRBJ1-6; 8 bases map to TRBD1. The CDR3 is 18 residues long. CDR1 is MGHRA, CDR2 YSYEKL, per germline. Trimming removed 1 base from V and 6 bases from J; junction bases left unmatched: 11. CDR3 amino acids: CASSQGGQGRVSNSPLHF. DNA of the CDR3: TGCGCCAGCAGCCAAGGAGGACAGGGAAGGGTTAGTAATTCACCCCTCCACTTT.

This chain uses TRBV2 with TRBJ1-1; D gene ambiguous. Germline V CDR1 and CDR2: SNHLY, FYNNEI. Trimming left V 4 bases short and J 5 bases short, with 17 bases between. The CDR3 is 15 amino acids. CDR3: CASSGTSIRGTEAFF. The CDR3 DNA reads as TGTGCCAGCAGTGGCACAAGCATCAGAGGAACTGAAGCTTTCTTT.